This T cell receptor (beta chain) was documented in a study of shared clonotypes between healthy human individuals (dated by TCRdb to 2019 to 2021). In the study overall: A couple of women and a few men aged 18 to 49 years were included in the cohort. For each donor, three plates each were used for CD4 naive and CD4 memory, two plates were used for CD8 naive, and one plate was used for CD8 memory. The study deeply sequenced blood TCR repertoires of about 5 healthy adults to estimate repertoire size and the extent of clonotype sharing between individuals. To increase sequencing depth and limit assay-specific biases, different laboratories used diverse techniques to prepare libraries and sequence TCR repertoires. Between about 0.9 and 9 billion PBMCs per donor were obtained by leukapheresis. Findings and caveats that apply to the study as a whole: Pairwise subsampling led to the expectation that sequencing depth would affect the degree of clonotype sharing among donors. Incomplete sequencing was indicated by rarefaction of sorted-subset datasets, despite the large sequencing depth. Sharing across a few donors was observed for 5% to 6.5% of naive CD4, 3% to 4% of naive CD8, 2.3% of memory CD4, and around 0.44% of memory CD8 clonotypes. Sampling was restricted to blood, and TCR repertoires in tissue are likely to differ from TCR repertoires in blood. The genetic and exposure-history diversity represented was limited by the small number of donors. Estimated clonotype richness was generally larger for naive than for memory subsets. Compared with non-shared clonotypes, clonotypes shared by all four sorted-subset donors had higher generation probabilities.

With regard to this clone: Which antigen it targets is not known. No base quality information exists; no much larger clone differs at one position.

In the germline V gene, CDR1 corresponds to SGHTA and CDR2 to FQGNSA. The CDR3 goes from the cysteine to the phenylalanine over 16 residues. Only CDR3 DNA remains: 48 bases, in frame from the first base. V is pared back by 1 base and J by 1 base, with 11 bases lying between the germline termini. The donors were healthy, HIV-negative adults with no recently reported acute infections or vaccinations. Every donor was a Caucasian adult residing in Nashville, Tennessee, USA. Magnetic negative selection was used to enrich CD4+ T cells, after which naive cells were positively selected on CD45RA and the negative fraction became the memory subset. Blood was obtained by leukapheresis, after which PBMCs were separated by Ficoll-Histopaque density gradient centrifugation and cryopreserved in liquid nitrogen vapor phase. Analytical flow cytometry was used to check the purity and quantity of each magnetically sorted T cell population. Each sorted fraction had its genomic DNA isolated and then quantified by UV absorbance on a Nanodrop 2000c.

Using the deep immunoSEQ assay, TCR CDR3 regions were amplified from genomic DNA by multiplex PCR. Genomic DNA extracted from each cell subset was distributed evenly over all wells of several immunoSEQ 96-well plates, and each plate served as one replicate. For sorted subsets, roughly 200 ng of genomic DNA, equivalent to roughly 33,000 T cell genomes, went into each replicate PCR. Purified libraries were measured with a Qubit 3.0 fluorometer, size-checked on a Bioanalyzer 2100, and measured again with the KAPA Library Quantification kit. Every immunoSEQ 96-well plate was sequenced on a dedicated single-read 150-cycle Illumina NextSeq 550 flow cell. Regarding the original processing steps: Because the immunoSEQ output included only junctional sequences and no quality scores, the filtering could not be the same as the filtering used for full-length reads. To assign V/J genes and CDR3, sequences were annotated using PyIR, a Python wrapper for IgBLAST v1.9, with IMGT germline references. Reads were removed for weak V/J assignments (E-value above 1e-6), missing CDR3, stop codons, out-of-frame junctions, or ambiguous translated residues. V3J clonotypes were defined as sequences sharing an identical inferred V gene, J gene, and CDR3 amino acid sequence. The percentage overlap between two repertoires was calculated by dividing the number of shared unique clonotypes by the size of the smaller repertoire. Richness of each repertoire was evaluated using RTK rarefaction, the Chao1 estimator, and Recon v2.1 estimates of unobserved clonotypes. OLGA was used to compute generation probabilities for all TCRbeta clonotypes that the gDNA method yielded from four donors. TCRdb re-hosts the immuneACCESS table, in-frame sequences only. Its copies lack some clones; in the studies checked, an unresolved V gene accounts for under half of them, and the cause for the rest is not known. That table is the source of V, J and clone size, and D and trimming were worked out from the DNA. In this sample the table shows millions of clones, 85% to 95% of which occur a single time. The ten largest clones add up to under 0.45% of the sample.

Recombination joined TRBV7-2 with TRBJ1-5, with no D gene named confidently. The sequencing sample was made of naive CD4+ T cells from PBMCs. The cell subset or site label corresponds to: CD45RA+ positively selected. The clonotype was recovered from a man between 18 and 35 years old in good health. Some clones in this sample may be carry-over from other donors' samples. In nucleotides, the sequence is TGTGCCAGCAGCTTAGGGCCGGGCTTGAGCAATCAGCCCCAGCATTTT. It is translated as CASSLGPGLSNQPQHF.